The clone carrying this T cell receptor (beta chain) was seen a few times. As yet, its antigen is unknown. The data stem from a study of a mutant IDH1 vaccine in newly diagnosed glioma. Study-level background: Treated patients were about 60% male, approximately 38% female, mean age 40.4 years.

Time point: week 5, during vaccination. One vaccine dose held 300 ug of mutant IDH1 20-mer peptide and came with topical imiquimod. Repertoires were generated with immunoSEQ multiplex PCR, while TCRdb's copy carries only in-frame clones and drops some. The table lists tens of thousands of clones, roughly 87% of them singletons. CDR1 and CDR2 from the germline V gene are SGHVS and FQNEAQ. The CDR3 length is 14 residues. Trimming shortened V by 3 bases and J by 8 bases, and 15 bases separated the two germline ends. The source of this sequence is a woman aged 40-49 years with glioma. Some clones in this sample may be carry-over from other donors' samples. This material consisted of peripheral blood mononuclear cells (PBMCs), taken from a glioma patient whose treatment included an IDH1 peptide vaccine. This chain connects TRBV7-8 to TRBJ2-3; D might be TRBD2 (5 bases). CDR3 nucleotides: TGTGCCAGCAGCTTGGAGGCCGGGCCCTTTACGCAGTATTTT. Translating gives CASSLEAGPFTQYF.